These T cell receptor beta chains were read from a single sample in a study of cytomegalovirus exposure and HLA in healthy donors. Produced via immunoSEQ multiplex PCR; TCRdb's table is partial and in-frame only. The sample lists fewer than 150,000 clones; around 73% were seen once. The material sequenced was PBMCs. The receptors stem from a woman aged 40 to 50 in good health and CMV-seropositive. CDR3s include the opening cysteine and the closing phenylalanine or tryptophan. A D gene is named only where the DNA matches it firmly. Not every row has a clone size; where given, it reads once, few, many or a size class.

j_call	clone_size	v_call	d_call	cdr3_nt	cdr3_aa
TRBJ2-5	.	TRBV6-5	TRBD1	TGTGCCAGCAGTTACACAGGGACAGGGCCGGAGACCCAGTACTTC	CASSYTGTGPETQYF
TRBJ1-1	.	TRBV19	TRBD1	TGTGCCAGTAGGGAGAGGACAGGGGTGTCTGAAGCTTTCTTT	CASRERTGVSEAFF
TRBJ2-2	.	TRBV12-5	TRBD1	TGTGCTAGTGGTTTGGTAAGGGGGCGAACCGGGGAGCTGTTTTTT	CASGLVRGRTGELFF
TRBJ1-6	.	TRBV6-5	.	TGTGCCAGCAGTTACTCAAGCCCCCCTCCGGGTTCACCCCTCCACTTT	CASSYSSPPPGSPLHF
TRBJ2-7	.	TRBV4-3	.	TGCGCCAGCAGCCGTTACCGGGGGTTCGACGAGCAGTACTTC	CASSRYRGFDEQYF
TRBJ2-5	.	TRBV15	.	TGTGCCACCAGCAGAGAGAGCTGGACTCTCTCAGAGGGCCAGTACTTC	CATSRESWTLSEGQYF
TRBJ1-1	.	TRBV5-4	TRBD1	TGTGCCAGCAGCTTGGTGCAGGGGGCGGTCGGCACTGAAGCTTTCTTT	CASSLVQGAVGTEAFF
TRBJ1-2	.	TRBV6-1	.	TGTGCCAGCAGTGTTCTGAGGAGGGGTGGTGGCTATGGCTACACCTTC	CASSVLRRGGGYGYTF
TRBJ1-6	.	TRBV7-3	.	TGTGCCAGCAGCCCAACGGACTCTTCACCCCTCCACTTT	CASSPTDSSPLHF
TRBJ1-6	.	TRBV7-3	.	TGTGCCAGCAGCCTCTCAGGATCCTATAATTCACCCCTCCACTTT	CASSLSGSYNSPLHF
TRBJ1-1	.	TRBV10-3	.	TGTGCCATCAGTGGTGGGGCCCAGAACACTGAAGCTTTCTTT	CAISGGAQNTEAFF
TRBJ1-1	.	TRBV4-3	.	TGCGCCAGCAGCCGCGGGTTGAGGAAACCCCAATACACTGAAGCTTTCTTT	CASSRGLRKPQYTEAFF
TRBJ2-7	few	TRBV5-6	TRBD1	TGTGCCAGCAGCTTCGGGACAGGGGGGTCCTACGAGCAGTACTTC	CASSFGTGGSYEQYF
TRBJ1-3	.	TRBV7-9	.	TGTGCCAGCAGCTTATCCGTGAGCTCTGGAAACACCATATATTTT	CASSLSVSSGNTIYF
TRBJ1-2	.	TRBV9	.	TGTGCCAGCAGCGTAGAGTGGGGAAGGGGTGGCTACACCTTC	CASSVEWGRGGYTF
TRBJ1-2	.	TRBV4-1	.	TGCGCCAGCAGCGCCAGATCAGGGAACTATGGCTACACCTTC	CASSARSGNYGYTF
TRBJ1-1	.	TRBV2	.	TGTGCCAGCAGTGAGTATGCAGAGAACACTGAAGCTTTCTTT	CASSEYAENTEAFF
TRBJ1-2	.	TRBV30	.	TGTGCCTGGGGTGAGGCGGGGTTGGATGGCTACACCTTC	CAWGEAGLDGYTF
TRBJ2-7	.	TRBV9	TRBD1	TGTGCCAGCAGCCCGACAGGGTTGAGGAACGAGCAGTACTTC	CASSPTGLRNEQYF
TRBJ1-1	.	TRBV10-3	.	TGTGCCATCAGTGAGCCTCCCGGGGGGGGGCCGAACACTGAAGCTTTCTTT	CAISEPPGGGPNTEAFF
TRBJ1-3	few	TRBV5-1	TRBD1	TGCGCCAGCAGCCCCGGGACAGCTGGAAACACCATATATTTT	CASSPGTAGNTIYF
TRBJ2-4	.	TRBV7-9	.	TGTGCCAGCAGCCCAAAGCTAGCCAAAAACATTCAGTACTTC	CASSPKLAKNIQYF
TRBJ2-5	few	TRBV4-2	TRBD2	TGTGCCAGCAGCCATTTTGGGCTAGCGGGGGGGCCGGGACGAGAGACCCAGTACTTC	CASSHFGLAGGPGRETQYF
TRBJ1-2	.	TRBV7-8	TRBD1	TGTGCCAGCAGCTTGATCAGGGACAGGGGCTCGGATGGCTACACCTTC	CASSLIRDRGSDGYTF
TRBJ1-5	.	TRBV2	.	TGTGCCAGCAGTACCCCCGCGGCAGGGTCGCGCAATCAGCCCCAGCATTTT	CASSTPAAGSRNQPQHF
TRBJ1-1	.	TRBV5-1	TRBD1	TGCGCCAGCAGCTTGGCTACAGGGGGTGGCACTGAAGCTTTCTTT	CASSLATGGGTEAFF
TRBJ1-2	.	TRBV7-2	.	TGTGCCAGCAGCTTGATGGCCCAGACTAACTATGGCTACACCTTC	CASSLMAQTNYGYTF
TRBJ1-5	few	TRBV6-5	.	TGTGCCAGCAGTTACGCGGCAGGGGATAGCAACCAGCCCCAGCATTTT	CASSYAAGDSNQPQHF
TRBJ1-5	.	TRBV7-8	TRBD1	TGTGCCAGCAGCCCAGACACCGGGACAGGGAGTTTGCCCCAGCATTTT	CASSPDTGTGSLPQHF
TRBJ2-3	.	TRBV18	.	TGTGCCAGCTCACCAGATACTAGCAGATACGATACGCAGTATTTT	CASSPDTSRYDTQYF
TRBJ1-2	few	TRBV7-3	.	TGTGCCAGCAGCCCCGGACAGAGGGATGGCTACACCTTC	CASSPGQRDGYTF
TRBJ1-6	.	TRBV6-4	.	TGTGCCAGCAGTGACTCTGGAGGGCGGTTTTTCCACTTT	CASSDSGGRFFHF
TRBJ1-2	.	TRBV2	.	TGTGCCAGCAACCCCAGATCTTCTAACTATGGCTACACCTTC	CASNPRSSNYGYTF